Reported below is one T cell receptor (beta chain). This CDR3 is built from 14 residues. The V gene lost 1 base and the J gene lost 4 bases, with 13 bases spanning the gap. Germline CDR1 SQVTM, CDR2 ANQGSEA. This entry belongs to a study of T cell responses to AZD1222 COVID-19 vaccine. Clones were read by immunoSEQ multiplex PCR, and TCRdb kept only the in-frame ones, dropping some. The profile shows 110,000 to 150,000 clones, just over 90% of them singletons. Pooling covered second doses at about 4 or about 12 weeks. This clonotype was obtained from an adult who received the AZD1222 COVID-19 vaccine. The sample in question was peripheral blood, obtained 28 days after the second AZD1222 dose. The chain recombines TRBV29-1 with TRBJ2-5; no definite D call. CDR3 nucleotide sequence: TGCAGCGTTGAAGGGGCTACAACCCTAGAGACCCAGTACTTC. Its translation: CSVEGATTLETQYF.